These T cell receptor beta chains were read from a single sample in a study of CD8+ T cells in alopecia areata. The assay was immunoSEQ multiplex PCR, and TCRdb's table has in-frame clones only and misses some. The profile covers around 97,000 clones, with roughly 50% appearing a single time and around 8.8% taken by the ten largest. Sequences were obtained from CD4+ T cells sorted from blood. Receptors were obtained from a human donor in good health. The CDR3 runs from the conserved cysteine through the conserved F or W. Fields, in order: D gene, CDR3 length, J gene, V gene, clone size, CDR3 protein, CDR3 DNA. The D gene is left open where the match is weak. Only some rows state a clone size, as once, few, many or a class for expanded clones.

D: -
length: 15
J: TRBJ1-2
V: TRBV5-4
size: -
CDR3: CASSSAIDSLYGYTF
DNA: TGTGCCAGCAGCTCCGCCATCGACAGTCTCTATGGCTACACCTTC

D: -
length: 13
J: TRBJ2-7
V: TRBV30
size: -
CDR3: CAWSVSHAAEQYF
DNA: TGTGCCTGGAGTGTGTCCCACGCCGCCGAGCAGTACTTC

D: TRBD2
length: 16
J: TRBJ2-2
V: TRBV29-1
size: -
CDR3: CSVLGERGGPTGELFF
DNA: TGCAGCGTCCTAGGAGAGCGGGGGGGCCCCACCGGGGAGCTGTTTTTT

D: TRBD1
length: 13
J: TRBJ2-2
V: TRBV6-1
size: -
CDR3: CASSGQGYGELFF
DNA: TGTGCCAGCTCGGGACAGGGTTACGGGGAGCTGTTTTTT

D: -
length: 12
J: TRBJ1-1
V: TRBV29-1
size: -
CDR3: CSVAEGYTEAFF
DNA: TGCAGCGTCGCCGAAGGGTACACTGAAGCTTTCTTT

D: -
length: 14
J: TRBJ1-2
V: TRBV19
size: -
CDR3: CASSVGTDLYGYTF
DNA: TGTGCCAGTAGTGTCGGGACGGATCTCTATGGCTACACCTTC

D: -
length: 17
J: TRBJ1-6
V: TRBV5-1
size: -
CDR3: CASSLDIGAGNNSPLHF
DNA: TGCGCCAGCAGCTTGGATATCGGGGCAGGGAATAATTCACCCCTCCACTTT

D: -
length: 14
J: TRBJ2-7
V: TRBV2
size: -
CDR3: CASSDASWALEQYF
DNA: TGTGCCAGCAGCGACGCATCGTGGGCCCTCGAGCAGTACTTC

D: TRBD2
length: 17
J: TRBJ2-3
V: TRBV4-3
size: once
CDR3: CASSQGTLRGGTDTQYF
DNA: TGCGCCAGCAGCCAAGGCACACTGCGGGGGGGCACAGATACGCAGTATTTT

D: -
length: 14
J: TRBJ1-5
V: TRBV30
size: -
CDR3: CAWSETLIYQPQHF
DNA: TGTGCCTGGAGTGAAACACTTATCTATCAGCCCCAGCATTTT

D: -
length: 13
J: TRBJ1-5
V: TRBV7-2
size: once
CDR3: CASSLALGQPQHF
DNA: TGTGCCAGCAGCTTAGCTCTTGGGCAGCCCCAGCATTTT

D: -
length: 11
J: TRBJ2-5
V: TRBV2
size: once
CDR3: CASMYQETQYF
DNA: TGTGCCAGCATGTATCAAGAGACCCAGTACTTC

D: -
length: 14
J: TRBJ1-1
V: TRBV6-5
size: -
CDR3: CASMRVTGGTEAFF
DNA: TGTGCCAGCATGCGAGTAACCGGGGGGACTGAAGCTTTCTTT

D: -
length: 13
J: TRBJ1-5
V: TRBV29-1
size: few
CDR3: CSVGQNSNQPQHF
DNA: TGCAGCGTTGGACAGAATAGCAATCAGCCCCAGCATTTT

D: TRBD1
length: 15
J: TRBJ2-5
V: TRBV25-1
size: -
CDR3: CASSGQTGNQETQYF
DNA: TGTGCCAGCAGTGGCCAGACAGGGAACCAAGAGACCCAGTACTTC

D: TRBD1
length: 17
J: TRBJ2-3
V: TRBV5-1
size: -
CDR3: CASSSRTGATNTDTQYF
DNA: TGCGCCAGCAGCTCCCGGACAGGCGCCACTAACACAGATACGCAGTATTTT

D: -
length: 13
J: TRBJ2-5
V: TRBV30
size: few
CDR3: CAWSKSRSETQYF
DNA: TGTGCCTGGAGTAAGTCGAGGTCGGAGACCCAGTACTTC

D: -
length: 17
J: TRBJ2-6
V: TRBV15
size: -
CDR3: CATSRSLGDSGANVLTF
DNA: TGTGCCACCAGCAGATCTTTGGGGGACTCTGGGGCCAACGTCCTGACTTTC

D: -
length: 15
J: TRBJ1-6
V: TRBV19
size: -
CDR3: CASSGTGTQRSPLHF
DNA: TGTGCCAGTAGCGGGACCGGGACACAGAGGTCACCCCTCCACTTT

D: TRBD2
length: 14
J: TRBJ2-7
V: TRBV28
size: -
CDR3: CASSFSGGTYEQYF
DNA: TGTGCCAGCAGCTTTAGCGGGGGCACCTACGAGCAGTACTTC

D: -
length: 11
J: TRBJ1-1
V: TRBV30
size: -
CDR3: CAGLRNTEAFF
DNA: TGTGCCGGACTGAGGAACACTGAAGCTTTCTTT

D: -
length: 20
J: TRBJ2-6
V: TRBV30
size: -
CDR3: CAWSVGRIMGVSSGANVLTF
DNA: TGTGCCTGGAGTGTAGGCAGGATTATGGGGGTCTCCTCTGGGGCCAACGTCCTGACTTTC

D: TRBD1
length: 15
J: TRBJ1-1
V: TRBV5-1
size: few
CDR3: CASSPQGGMNTEAFF
DNA: TGCGCCAGCAGCCCCCAGGGGGGTATGAACACTGAAGCTTTCTTT

D: -
length: 13
J: TRBJ2-3
V: TRBV29-1
size: -
CDR3: CSFSGGSTDTQYF
DNA: TGCAGCTTCTCCGGGGGTAGCACAGATACGCAGTATTTT

D: -
length: 16
J: TRBJ2-4
V: TRBV7-9
size: few
CDR3: CASSAGTSNLKNIQYF
DNA: TGTGCCAGCAGCGCGGGGACTTCCAATCTTAAAAACATTCAGTACTTC

D: -
length: 14
J: TRBJ1-2
V: TRBV5-1
size: -
CDR3: CASSAGGDNYGYTF
DNA: TGCGCCAGCAGCGCAGGCGGAGATAACTATGGCTACACCTTC

D: -
length: 14
J: TRBJ1-2
V: TRBV30
size: -
CDR3: CAWSLGGRGYGYTF
DNA: TGTGCCTGGTCTCTGGGGGGGCGCGGCTATGGCTACACCTTC

D: TRBD1
length: 14
J: TRBJ1-6
V: TRBV27
size: -
CDR3: CASSFGQGWSPLHF
DNA: TGTGCCAGCAGTTTCGGACAGGGGTGGTCACCCCTCCACTTT

D: TRBD2
length: 18
J: TRBJ2-3
V: TRBV7-2
size: -
CDR3: CASSRGLAGARREDTQYF
DNA: TGTGCCAGCAGCCGCGGACTAGCGGGGGCCCGCCGGGAAGATACGCAGTATTTT

D: TRBD2
length: 15
J: TRBJ2-5
V: TRBV4-2
size: -
CDR3: CASSQELLAGALRYF
DNA: TGTGCCAGCAGCCAAGAGCTACTAGCGGGGGCCCTTCGGTACTTC

D: -
length: 12
J: TRBJ1-2
V: TRBV4-2
size: -
CDR3: CASSQEYYGYTF
DNA: TGTGCCAGCAGCCAAGAGTACTATGGCTACACCTTC

D: -
length: 14
J: TRBJ1-4
V: TRBV25-1
size: few
CDR3: CASSVDSFGEKLFF
DNA: TGTGCCAGCAGTGTGGACAGTTTCGGCGAAAAACTGTTTTTT

D: TRBD1
length: 14
J: TRBJ1-2
V: TRBV7-2
size: -
CDR3: CASSLGDRANGYTF
DNA: TGTGCCAGCAGTTTGGGGGACAGGGCAAATGGCTACACCTTC

D: TRBD1
length: 15
J: TRBJ1-5
V: TRBV19
size: -
CDR3: CASRPDRRDNQPQHF
DNA: TGTGCCAGCCGCCCGGACAGGCGGGACAATCAGCCCCAGCATTTT

D: -
length: 13
J: TRBJ2-7
V: TRBV29-1
size: -
CDR3: CSVVIGSTYEQYF
DNA: TGCAGCGTTGTTATTGGCAGTACCTACGAGCAGTACTTC

D: -
length: 12
J: TRBJ1-1
V: TRBV30
size: -
CDR3: CAWSIIGPGDFF
DNA: TGTGCCTGGAGCATCATAGGGCCGGGGGATTTCTTT

D: TRBD1
length: 14
J: TRBJ2-1
V: TRBV30
size: -
CDR3: CAWSVLQGAHEQFF
DNA: TGTGCCTGGAGTGTATTACAGGGGGCTCATGAGCAGTTCTTC

D: -
length: 12
J: TRBJ1-4
V: TRBV29-1
size: -
CDR3: CSAARGNEKLFF
DNA: TGCAGCGCCGCACGGGGGAATGAAAAACTGTTTTTT

D: -
length: 16
J: TRBJ2-2
V: TRBV5-1
size: once
CDR3: CASSPSLVPSTGELFF
DNA: TGCGCCAGCAGCCCAAGCTTGGTACCGAGCACCGGGGAGCTGTTTTTT

D: TRBD2
length: 16
J: TRBJ2-3
V: TRBV7-9
size: -
CDR3: CASSMGLAGTADTQYF
DNA: TGTGCCAGCAGCATGGGACTAGCGGGGACAGCAGATACGCAGTATTTT

D: TRBD1
length: 20
J: TRBJ1-6
V: TRBV6-1
size: -
CDR3: CASSEDFPGQASSYNSPLHF
DNA: TGTGCCAGCAGTGAAGACTTTCCGGGACAGGCGAGCTCCTATAATTCACCCCTCCACTTT

D: -
length: 14
J: TRBJ2-3
V: TRBV6-6
size: -
CDR3: CASSYSRDADTQYF
DNA: TGTGCCAGCAGTTACTCCCGGGATGCAGATACGCAGTATTTT

D: -
length: 15
J: TRBJ1-2
V: TRBV9
size: -
CDR3: CASSARVDGTAGYTF
DNA: TGTGCCAGCAGCGCTCGGGTCGATGGGACGGCTGGCTACACCTTC

D: -
length: 13
J: TRBJ2-1
V: TRBV25-1
size: -
CDR3: CASSQPVSNEQFF
DNA: TGTGCCAGCAGTCAACCTGTGTCCAATGAGCAGTTCTTC

D: TRBD1
length: 13
J: TRBJ1-2
V: TRBV29-1
size: few
CDR3: CSVVRGPMYGYTF
DNA: TGCAGCGTTGTCAGGGGGCCGATGTATGGCTACACCTTC

D: TRBD2
length: 14
J: TRBJ2-1
V: TRBV2
size: -
CDR3: CASNLAGLPNEQFF
DNA: TGTGCCAGCAATCTAGCGGGGCTCCCTAATGAGCAGTTCTTC

D: -
length: 17
J: TRBJ2-1
V: TRBV21-1
size: few
CDR3: CASSNRDRSAPYNEQFF
DNA: TGTGCCAGCAGCAACCGGGACAGGTCGGCTCCCTACAATGAGCAGTTCTTC

D: -
length: 13
J: TRBJ2-1
V: TRBV30
size: -
CDR3: CAWSGGFDNEQFF
DNA: TGTGCCTGGAGTGGGGGATTCGACAATGAGCAGTTCTTC

D: TRBD1
length: 16
J: TRBJ1-6
V: TRBV25-1
size: few
CDR3: CASSESGQGSGSPLHF
DNA: TGTGCCAGCAGTGAATCGGGACAGGGATCGGGTTCACCCCTCCACTTT